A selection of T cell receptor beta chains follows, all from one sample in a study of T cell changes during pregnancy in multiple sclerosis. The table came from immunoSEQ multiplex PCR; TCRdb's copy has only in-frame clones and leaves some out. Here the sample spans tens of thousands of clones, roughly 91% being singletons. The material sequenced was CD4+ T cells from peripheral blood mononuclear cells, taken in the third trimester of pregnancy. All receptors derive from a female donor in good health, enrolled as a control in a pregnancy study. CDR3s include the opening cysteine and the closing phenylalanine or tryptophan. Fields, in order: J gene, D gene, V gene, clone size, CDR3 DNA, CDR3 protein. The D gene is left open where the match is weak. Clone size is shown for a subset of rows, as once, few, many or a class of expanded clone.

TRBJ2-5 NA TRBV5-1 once TGCGCCAGCAGCTTCGGAGGGGGCCACAGAGAGACCCAGTACTTC CASSFGGGHRETQYF
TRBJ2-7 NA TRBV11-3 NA TGTGCCAGCAGCTTAGAGCCTAACTCCTACGAGCAGTACTTC CASSLEPNSYEQYF
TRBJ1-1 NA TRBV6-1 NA TGTGCCAGCAGTGCGAAGCGACTGAACACTGAAGCTTTCTTT CASSAKRLNTEAFF
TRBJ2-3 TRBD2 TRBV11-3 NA TGTGCCAGCAGCTTTAGCGGGGGGGGCACAGATACGCAGTATTTT CASSFSGGGTDTQYF
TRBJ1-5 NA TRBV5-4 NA TGTGCCAGCAGCTTGGGGGGGGTAGAACAGCCCCAGCATTTT CASSLGGVEQPQHF
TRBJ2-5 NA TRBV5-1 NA TGCGCCAGCAGCATGACAGGTTCGGAGGAGACCCAGTACTTC CASSMTGSEETQYF
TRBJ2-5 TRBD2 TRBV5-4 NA TGTGCCAGCAGCTTGCGAGCGGGGGGCGAAGAGACCCAGTACTTC CASSLRAGGEETQYF
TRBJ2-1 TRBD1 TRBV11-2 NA TGTGCCAGCAGCTTAGACAGGGGGCGATACAATGAGCAGTTCTTC CASSLDRGRYNEQFF
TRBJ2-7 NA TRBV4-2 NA TGTGCCAGCAGCCCCAGGGCCTCGGGCCACGAGCAGTACTTC CASSPRASGHEQYF
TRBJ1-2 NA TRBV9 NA TGTGCCAGCGACAAGATGGGAGGGGATGGAGATGGCTACACCTTC CASDKMGGDGDGYTF
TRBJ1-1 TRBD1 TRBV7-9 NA TGTGCCAGCAGCGCGACAGGGGATTCGACTGAAGCTTTCTTT CASSATGDSTEAFF
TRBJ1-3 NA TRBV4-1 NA TGCGCCAGCAGGAGGCCAGGAGTGGGAGACACCATATATTTT CASRRPGVGDTIYF
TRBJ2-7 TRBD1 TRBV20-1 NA TGCAGTGCGACAGGGACCTACGAGCAGTACTTC CSATGTYEQYF
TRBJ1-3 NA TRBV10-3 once TGTGCCATCAGTGGGGAGGTCCTCTCTGGAAACACCATATATTTT CAISGEVLSGNTIYF
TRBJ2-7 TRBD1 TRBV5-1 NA TGCGCCAGCAGCACGAGGACAGGGGGCACCTACGAGCAGTACTTC CASSTRTGGTYEQYF
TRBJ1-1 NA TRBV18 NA TGTGCCAGCTCACCACCGGCGAACACTGAAGCTTTCTTT CASSPPANTEAFF
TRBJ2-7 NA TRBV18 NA TGTGCCAGCTCACCACGGCTAGTGGACGAGCAGTACTTC CASSPRLVDEQYF
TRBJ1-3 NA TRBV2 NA TGTGCCAGCAGTGCACTGATCGGCTCTGGAAACACCATATATTTT CASSALIGSGNTIYF
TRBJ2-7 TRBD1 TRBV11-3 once TGTGCCAGCTGGGGACAGGGTGGGGAGCAGTACTTC CASWGQGGEQYF
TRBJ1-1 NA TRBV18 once TGTGCCAGCTCGGGGCAGGGTATATCTGAAGCTTTCTTT CASSGQGISEAFF
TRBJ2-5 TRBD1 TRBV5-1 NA TGCGCCAGCAGCTTGGCGACAGGGTTGCAAGAGACCCAGTACTTC CASSLATGLQETQYF
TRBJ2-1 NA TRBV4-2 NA TGTGCCAGCAGCACAGTGGGCGGGGTGTACAATGAGCAGTTCTTC CASSTVGGVYNEQFF
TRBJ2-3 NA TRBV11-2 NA TGTGCCAGCAGCTCACCTTGGGGCTCTAGCGTGAAAAGCACAGATACGCAGTATTTT CASSSPWGSSVKSTDTQYF